A single T cell receptor beta chain is shown here with its context. The data belong to a study of blood T cell repertoires in COVID-19. The wider study: The analysed material was cDNA or gDNA that came from T cells, B-cell-depleted T cells, or PBMCs.

Some clones are missing from TCRdb's copy, which holds only in-frame ones; the method was immunoSEQ multiplex PCR. The repertoire consists of more than 250,000 clones, with around 90% occurring once and the leading ten covering 1%. The sequenced sample was peripheral blood. The sequence came from a man between 50 and 59 years old with active or convalescent COVID-19.

This CDR3 reads CASSSGDYGYTF. The CDR3 nucleotides are TGTGCCAGCAGCTCGGGGGACTATGGCTACACCTTC. The chain employs TRBV6-6 and TRBJ1-2, with D maybe TRBD1 (5 bases). Trimming took 6 bases from V and 3 from J, leaving 8 bases between them. This CDR3 comprises 12 residues. Germline values: CDR1 MNHNY, CDR2 SVGAGI (reference sequence).